The 22 T cell receptor beta chains in this list originate from one sample, sequenced in a study of sequential checkpoint blockade in melanoma. Using immunoSEQ multiplex PCR, the repertoire was profiled, and TCRdb retains in-frame clones only, with some absent. The table lists 12,000 or so clones, roughly 27% of them singletons. Specified treatment: randomized to nivolumab then ipilimumab (arm A) or the reverse (arm B). The sequencing used tumor tissue (inferred from file names), collected from a patient given nivolumab and ipilimumab in sequence. The receptors derive from a human donor with melanoma.

The sample holds a few counts of this clone. This chain links TRBV11-3 with TRBJ2-1; D is perhaps TRBD2 (6 bases). The CDR3 covers 17 residues. The germline CDR1 and CDR2 sequences are SGHNT and YENEEA. V lost 3 bases and J lost 6, with 21 bases in between. The CDR3 is CASSFKPWTNRPNEQFF. CDR3 nucleotides: TGTGCCAGCAGCTTTAAACCCTGGACTAACCGGCCCAATGAGCAGTTCTTC.

The chain is built from TRBV6-8 and TRBJ2-2, with a tentative D call TRBD1 (5 bases). CDR3 length: 15 residues. The germline V gene has CDR1 MNHGY and CDR2 SAAAGT. The V and J ends lost 6 bases and 3 bases respectively, with 14 bases between them. This CDR3 is CASRRTPPDTGELFF. CDR3 nucleotides: TGTGCCAGCAGAAGGACACCCCCCGACACCGGGGAGCTGTTTTTT.

V usage is TRBV28 and J usage is TRBJ1-5; unclear D gene. The V end was cut by 1 base, the J end by 0 bases, with 10 bases between. CDR3 length: 16 residues. Germline V lookup: CDR1 MDHEN, CDR2 SYDVKM. CDR3 residues: CASSLSSRFSNQPQHF. The CDR3 DNA reads as TGTGCCAGCAGTTTATCTTCCAGATTTAGCAATCAGCCCCAGCATTTT.

A few counts support this clone. This chain joins TRBV11-3 and TRBJ2-3; D remains ambiguous. The CDR3 length is 15 residues. Germline CDR1 and CDR2: SGHNT and YENEEA. With 0 bases removed from V and 5 bases from J, the gap between germline ends came to 12 bases. The CDR3 DNA reads TGTGCCAGCAGCTTAGACGGTTGGGTTGTAGATACGCAGTATTTT. This encodes CASSLDGWVVDTQYF.

The chain links TRBV11-3 to TRBJ1-4; unclear D gene. This CDR3 is 15 amino acids long. Germline V gives CDR1 SGHNT, CDR2 YENEEA. The V gene lost 4 bases and the J gene lost 0 bases, with 9 bases spanning the gap. CDR3 DNA: TGTGCCAGCAGCTGGCCGTCCACAACTAATGAAAAACTGTTTTTT. Translated: CASSWPSTTNEKLFF.

This clone has only one observation. The chain joins TRBV14 to TRBJ2-5, with 12 bases identical to TRBD1. V gave up 3 bases and J gave up 4 bases; unmatched junction bases: 3. The CDR3 runs to 15 residues. Germline assignment: CDR1 SGHDN and CDR2 FVKESK. This CDR3 is CASSQGQGALETQYF. The CDR3, as DNA: TGTGCCAGCAGCCAGGGACAGGGGGCGTTAGAGACCCAGTACTTC.

The sample holds a few counts of this clone. The CDR3 DNA reads TGTGCCAGCAGCGTAGCTGTGGGAGGAGGCCTTTTTAACACTGAAGCTTTCTTT. Encoded protein: CASSVAVGGGLFNTEAFF. This rearrangement joins TRBV9 to TRBJ1-1; D gene unclear. CDR3 length: 18 amino acids. Trimming left V 0 bases short and J 2 bases short, with 20 bases between. CDR1 is SGDLS and CDR2 is YYNGEE in the germline V gene.

The chain couples TRBV18 to TRBJ1-1, with D unclear. CDR1 is KGHSH and CDR2 is LQKENI in the germline V gene. There are 13 residues in the CDR3. The V end was cut by 2 bases, the J end by 7 bases, with 11 bases between. The CDR3 sequence: CASSPNRDLEAFF. Written as DNA, the CDR3 is TGTGCCAGCTCACCAAACAGAGATCTTGAAGCTTTCTTT.

This chain uses TRBV11-3 with TRBJ2-1, with 8 bases lining up with TRBD1. V lost 3 bases and J lost 7; bases outside the gene matches: 5. CDR3 length: 14 residues. Germline values: CDR1 SGHNT, CDR2 YENEEA. CDR3 DNA: TGTGCCAGCAGCTTGGTCCAGGGGGCTAATGAGCAGTTCTTC. It encodes CASSLVQGANEQFF.

V and J are TRBV28 and TRBJ2-5; 8 positions agree with TRBD1. The CDR3 totals 17 residues. The germline CDR1 and CDR2 sequences are MDHEN and SYDVKM. Trimming at V came to 5 bases and at J to 5 bases, leaving 16 bases not matched to a gene. In DNA, the CDR3 is TGTGCCAGCAGTCTTACGTCCCGGGACAGGCCCCCGGAGACCCAGTACTTC. Translation gives CASSLTSRDRPPETQYF.

V usage is TRBV7-6 and J usage is TRBJ2-3, with D possibly TRBD1 on 5 matching bases. Germline V gene sequence: CDR1 SGHVS, CDR2 FNYEAQ. The CDR3 runs 14 residues. V was clipped by 0 bases and J by 9 bases, with 13 bases between them. The CDR3 DNA reads as TGTGCCAGCAGCTTAGCGGGGCCGCCGGAGACGCAGTATTTT. Protein product: CASSLAGPPETQYF.

The CDR3 sequence is CASSLNLQGVMQYF. Written as DNA, the CDR3 is TGTGCCAGCAGCTTAAATCTACAGGGGGTGATGCAGTATTTT. The chain is built from TRBV11-3 and TRBJ2-3; 8 bases are shared with TRBD1. Losses at the gene ends were 2 bases for V and 11 bases for J; bases not matched to a gene: 9. Germline V gene lookup returns CDR1 SGHNT and CDR2 YENEEA. The CDR3 runs 14 residues. Combining the CDR3 with reference TRBV11-3 and TRBJ2-3 gives the whole variable domain EAGVVQSPRYKIIEKKQPVAFWCNPISGHNTLYWYLQNLGQGPELLIRYENEEAVDDSQLPKDRFSAERLKGVDSTLKIQPAELGDSAVYLCASSLNLQGVMQYFGPGTRLTVL.

The chain employs TRBV6-8 and TRBJ2-7, with a possible D match to TRBD2 (6 bases). Germline lookup yields CDR1 MNHGY and CDR2 SAAAGT. The CDR3 loop spans 13 amino acids. Trimming cost V 6 bases and J 0 bases, with 9 bases left between them. Here the CDR3 DNA reads TGTGCCAGCAGCGCCGGGGGCTCCTACGAGCAGTACTTC. Translated: CASSAGGSYEQYF.

This clone was observed a single time. The V and J genes are TRBV19 and TRBJ2-5; 12 bases align to TRBD2. Germline CDR1 is LNHDA and CDR2 is SQIVND (reference sequence). With V trimmed by 5 bases and J by 5 bases, 9 bases remained unmatched. The CDR3 loop spans 16 amino acids. The CDR3 DNA follows: TGTGCCAGTAGTTACGACCTAGCGGGAGGGAGGGAGACCCAGTACTTC. Translated: CASSYDLAGGRETQYF.

In this sample, this clone turned up once. The chain employs TRBV5-1 and TRBJ1-4; 8 bases align to TRBD1. Germline CDR1 and CDR2: SGHRS and YFSETQ. The CDR3 has 17 amino acids. V trimming: 4 bases; J trimming: 4 bases; junction bases outside the gene matches: 12. DNA for the CDR3: TGCGCCAGCAGCCTAGGGACAGGCCACAGGGGTAATGAAAAACTGTTTTTT. It codes for CASSLGTGHRGNEKLFF. Variable domain in full (rest from reference TRBV5-1 and TRBJ1-4): KAGVTQTPRYLIKTRGQQVTLSCSPISGHRSVSWYQQTPGQGLQFLFEYFSETQRNKGNFPGRFSGRQFSNSRSEMNVSTLELGDSALYLCASSLGTGHRGNEKLFFGSGTQLSVL.

The CDR3 protein is CASSYDYRPYEQYF. For the CDR3, the DNA is TGTGCCAGCAGTTACGACTATCGCCCCTACGAGCAGTACTTC. The V call is TRBV6-8, the J call TRBJ2-7; tentatively, D is TRBD2 (5 bases). Germline values: CDR1 MNHGY, CDR2 SAAAGT. CDR3 length equals 14 residues. The V gene lost 2 bases and the J gene lost 2 bases, with 10 bases spanning the gap.

V gene TRBV6-7 combines with J gene TRBJ2-5; D not certain. TRBV6-7 is designated an ORF whose function remains uncertain. V lost 5 bases and J 5 bases, leaving 6 bases between the germline ends. The CDR3 covers 11 residues. CDR3 loop: CASSEQETQYF. For the CDR3, the DNA is TGTGCCAGCAGTGAACAGGAGACCCAGTACTTC.

This clone occurred a few times. The chain uses TRBV6-8 and TRBJ1-4, with 7 bases lining up with TRBD1. The CDR3 is made up of 14 amino acids. The junction had 5 bases not matched to a gene; V was cut back by 2 bases and J by 8 bases. The germline CDR1 and CDR2 sequences are MNHGY and SAAAGT. The CDR3 coding sequence is TGTGCCAGCAGTTACCGACAGGGCGGCGAAAAACTGTTTTTT. The encoded protein is CASSYRQGGEKLFF.

The sample holds a few counts of this clone. The CDR3 here is CASRTRGGADTQYF. In DNA form, the CDR3 reads TGTGCCAGTAGGACCAGGGGAGGTGCAGATACGCAGTATTTT. V gene TRBV19 combines with J gene TRBJ2-3, with D possibly being TRBD1 or TRBD2 (6 bases each). Trimming took 6 bases from V and 4 from J, leaving 14 bases between them. The germline gives CDR1 LNHDA, CDR2 SQIVND (reference sequence). This CDR3 spans 14 amino acids.

The chain carries TRBV5-1 and TRBJ2-3, with D possibly being TRBD2 (7 bases). The CDR3 contains 15 residues. Trimming cost V 6 bases and J 1 base, with 15 bases left between them. Germline loops: CDR1 SGHRS, CDR2 YFSETQ. CDR3 sequence reads: CASILGGAGTDTQYF. Here the CDR3 DNA reads TGCGCCAGCATTTTAGGGGGGGCCGGCACAGATACGCAGTATTTT.

This clone was found a few times. V usage is TRBV28 and J usage is TRBJ1-1, with D unresolved. The germline V gene has CDR1 MDHEN and CDR2 SYDVKM. Trimming shortened V by 6 bases and J by 0 bases, and 14 bases separated the two germline ends. The length of the CDR3 is 15 residues. CDR3 nucleotides: TGTGCCAGCAGCCTCGCGGGCGTACTGAACACTGAAGCTTTCTTT. This gives the protein CASSLAGVLNTEAFF.

A few counts support this clone. The chain uses TRBV11-3 and TRBJ2-3; D is perhaps TRBD2 (6 bases). The CDR3 has 15 amino acids. CDR1 and CDR2 from the germline V gene are SGHNT and YENEEA. V was shortened by 3 bases and J by 0 bases, with 10 bases between the two germline ends. This CDR3 is CASSLRGASTDTQYF. As DNA, the CDR3 is TGTGCCAGCAGCTTGCGCGGGGCCAGCACAGATACGCAGTATTTT.